Following are 9 T cell receptor beta chains from one sample sequenced in a study of T and B cells in COVID-19 patients. BIOMED2 TRB-A/B primer pools were used in multiplex TRB PCR. MiXCR was run by TCRdb on the multiplex PCR reads, yielding one entry per CDR3 protein. The sample has some 5,000 distinct CDR3 sequences; over 20% are singletons. Blood genomic DNA input for TRB amplification was about 250-500 ng. Sequencing input: blood. These receptors all stem from a human donor with active COVID-19.

This clonotype is large in the sample. This rearrangement joins TRBV29-1 to TRBJ1-3; maybe TRBD1 (6 bases). V was shortened by 4 bases and J by 9 bases, with 10 bases between the two germline ends. The CDR3 contains 11 residues. The V gene's germline CDR1 is SQVTM and CDR2 ANQGSEA. The CDR3 nucleotides are TGCAGCGTTGGGGACATGGGCACCATATATTTT. This gives the protein CSVGDMGTIYF.

This chain links TRBV5-1 with TRBJ1-4; D possibly corresponds to TRBD1 (6 bases). The germline CDR1 and CDR2 sequences are SGHRS and YFSETQ. Trimming took off 3 bases at V and 10 bases at J, with 19 bases between the two ends. The CDR3 consists of 15 residues. CDR3 amino acids: CASSSVGTFLGKLFF. CDR3 sequence (DNA): TGCGCCAGCAGCTCGGTCGGGACATTTTTGGGAAAACTGTTTTTT.

This clonotype is large by share. V is TRBV29-1 and J is TRBJ2-5; D remains ambiguous. V lost 3 bases to trimming and J lost 1 base, with 6 bases between them. The germline V gene has CDR1 SQVTM and CDR2 ANQGSEA. The CDR3 is 12 amino acids. CDR3 sequence (DNA): TGCAGCGTTGACTGGCCCCAAGAGACCCAGTACTTC. It specifies CSVDWPQETQYF.

This clonotype is labeled medium-sized. This chain joins TRBV5-5 and TRBJ2-7, with 11 positions matching TRBD2. This CDR3 has 14 residues. V trimming: 1 base; J trimming: 7 bases; junction bases outside the gene matches: 4. Per the germline V gene, CDR1 is SGHKS and CDR2 is YYEKEE (reference sequence). Written as DNA, the CDR3 is TGTGCCAGCAGCTTGACTAGCGGGAGTAGAGAGCAGTACTTC. Encoded protein: CASSLTSGSREQYF.

This clonotype is classed as medium-sized. The chain carries TRBV6-5 and TRBJ1-1, with D perhaps TRBD1 (5 bases). Trimming took off 0 bases at V and 9 bases at J, with 23 bases between the two ends. Germline V gene data show CDR1 as MNHEY and CDR2 as SVGAGI. There are 17 residues in the CDR3. CDR3 sequence: CASSYSTSTQGGRKAFF. CDR3 sequence (DNA): TGTGCCAGCAGTTACTCTACATCTACGCAGGGCGGTCGGAAAGCTTTCTTT.

For this clonotype: This may come from a read error, since a much larger clone is one base off. V gene TRBV18 combines with J gene TRBJ1-1; D gene uncertain. Germline assignment: CDR1 KGHSH and CDR2 LQKENI. The CDR3 has 14 amino acids. The germline V and J ends were trimmed by 3 bases and 6 bases, with 14 bases remaining between them. The CDR3 sequence: CASSPEGLGAEAFF. The CDR3 DNA sequence: TGTGCCAGCTCACCTGAAGGCTTAGGCGCTGAAGCTTTCTTT.

CDR3 protein: CASSVGVQLTEAFF. The CDR3 DNA follows: TGTGCCAGCAGCGTGGGGGTCCAACTAACTGAAGCTTTCTTT. The gene calls are TRBV6-1 and TRBJ1-1; possibly TRBD1 for D (5 bases). Germline assignment: CDR1 MNHNS and CDR2 SASEGT. Trimming took off 6 bases at V and 5 bases at J, with 16 bases between the two ends. The CDR3 is 14 amino acids.

This clonotype is large by share. The rearrangement links TRBV19 to TRBJ2-1; D perhaps matches TRBD2 (5 bases). The germline V gene encodes CDR1 LNHDA and CDR2 SQIVND (reference sequence). Trimming pared 6 bases from V and 8 bases from J, leaving 14 bases between. The CDR3 loop spans 13 amino acids. CDR3 nucleotide sequence: TGTGCCAGTAGAGTCATGAATAGCGATGAGCAGTTCTTC. It encodes CASRVMNSDEQFF.

By sample fraction, this clonotype is medium-sized. This chain uses TRBV6-5 with TRBJ1-1, with D unresolved. V lost 2 bases and J 1 base, leaving 2 bases between the germline ends. Germline assignment: CDR1 MNHEY and CDR2 SVGAGI. The CDR3 length is 12 residues. CDR3 sequence reads: CASSYPNTEAFF. CDR3 bases: TGTGCCAGCAGTTACCCGAACACTGAAGCTTTCTTT.